This section outlines one TCR beta chain sequence together with its context. Its specificity is unknown. V was cut by 2 bases and J by 7 bases, with 19 bases left in between. Germline lookup yields CDR1 SEHNR and CDR2 FQNEAQ (reference sequence). The CDR3 contains 16 residues. The sample originates from a study of regulatory T cells in long-lasting Graves disease. Looking at the study overall: Antithyroid drug intake by newly diagnosed Graves' patients had lasted under 3 months.

HTBI primers from iRepertoire and Arm-PCR of CDR3 regions yielded the TCR beta libraries. TCRdb re-derived calls from the multiplex PCR reads in MiXCR, one entry per CDR3 protein. The table has approximately 400,000 distinct CDR3 sequences, 15% seen once. Time point defined: newly diagnosed GD, antithyroid drugs for less than 3 months. PBMCs provided the RNA from which the TCR library was made. Study-wide findings and caveats: Newly diagnosed disease favored TRBV20-1 and TRBJ2-1 over persistent disease.

This sample also appeared in a second study, on T cells in Graves' hyperthyroidism and ophthalmopathy. That paper adds: The HTBI primer set served for first-round RT-PCR of the TCR CDR3.

The TCR sequence derives from a woman in her twenties or thirties with Graves disease. The sequences come from peripheral blood mononuclear cells (PBMCs), collected at new diagnosis, from a patient treated with antithyroid drugs. This chain uses TRBV7-9 with TRBJ2-3, with D possibly TRBD2 on 6 matching bases. The CDR3, as DNA: TGTGCCAGCAGCTTACGGGACGGGGGACTTAGGAATACGCAGTATTTT. Amino acids: CASSLRDGGLRNTQYF.